These 32 T cell receptor beta chains came from one sample sequenced in a study of OX40 agonist ivuxolimab in advanced cancers. Only in-frame clones appear in the TCRdb table, and some are missing; sequencing was by immunoSEQ multiplex PCR. The data hold about 110,000 clones, with approximately 89% observed a single time. Sequences were derived from CD4+ or CD8+ T cells sorted from blood, sampled in a trial of the OX40 agonist ivuxolimab. The receptors derive from an adult with an advanced solid tumor such as melanoma, head and neck, liver or kidney cancer.

The gene calls are TRBV6-1 and TRBJ1-1; D call uncertain. The CDR3 contains 12 residues. Trimming pared 11 bases from V and 11 bases from J, leaving 21 bases between. Per germline, CDR1 MNHNS and CDR2 SASEGT. This CDR3 is CASLPAGRGAFF. Here the CDR3 DNA reads TGTGCCTCACTCCCGGCCGGCCGAGGTGCTTTCTTT.

The rearrangement uses TRBV19 and TRBJ1-5; a weak D match, TRBD1 (5 bases). CDR1 is LNHDA, CDR2 SQIVND, per germline (reference sequence). The CDR3 consists of 19 residues. V lost 9 bases and J lost 0, with 27 bases in between. The CDR3 region is CASRSRPRGGTYSNQPQHF. In DNA form, the CDR3 reads TGTGCCAGCCGAAGCCGGCCTCGGGGGGGGACTTATAGCAATCAGCCCCAGCATTTT.

V and J are TRBV7-2 and TRBJ1-2; tentatively, D is TRBD1 (5 bases). Germline V gene sequence: CDR1 SGHTA, CDR2 FQGNSA. Trimming took off 1 base at V and 5 bases at J, with 14 bases between the two ends. The CDR3 spans 15 residues. The CDR3 spells CASSLVRGLDYGYTF. The DNA for the CDR3 is TGTGCCAGCAGCTTAGTTCGGGGGTTGGATTATGGCTACACCTTC.

The chain couples TRBV18 to TRBJ1-5; possible D gene TRBD1, 5 bases. The V gene lost 3 bases and the J gene lost 0 bases, with 12 bases spanning the gap. Germline V gives CDR1 KGHSH, CDR2 LQKENI. The CDR3 totals 16 residues. The CDR3 DNA reads TGTGCCAGCTCACCTTACGGGGGGGGTAGCAATCAGCCCCAGCATTTT. Translating gives CASSPYGGGSNQPQHF.

The V gene is TRBV5-1, the J gene TRBJ2-1, with unresolved D. Germline V gene lookup returns CDR1 SGHRS and CDR2 YFSETQ. This CDR3 has 14 amino acids. Trimming left V 0 bases short and J 6 bases short, with 10 bases between. CDR3 residues: CASSLETPRNEQFF. In nucleotides, the CDR3 is TGCGCCAGCAGCTTGGAGACACCCCGCAATGAGCAGTTCTTC. Variable domain in full (rest from reference TRBV5-1 and TRBJ2-1): KAGVTQTPRYLIKTRGQQVTLSCSPISGHRSVSWYQQTPGQGLQFLFEYFSETQRNKGNFPGRFSGRQFSNSRSEMNVSTLELGDSALYLCASSLETPRNEQFFGPGTRLTVL.

The chain is built from TRBV5-1 and TRBJ2-3, with D perhaps matching TRBD2 (7 bases). Looked up from germline, CDR1 is SGHRS and CDR2 is YFSETQ. The CDR3 spans 16 residues. The V end lost 4 bases, the J end lost 3 bases, and 18 bases lay between the germline ends. CDR3 bases: TGCGCCAGCAGCCCCGGTACGGGGGGCGCGACAGATACGCAGTATTTT. This sequence encodes CASSPGTGGATDTQYF.

V is TRBV18 and J is TRBJ1-1; D is possibly TRBD1 (5 bases). The CDR3 covers 14 residues. Per germline, CDR1 KGHSH and CDR2 LQKENI. Trimming left V 4 bases short and J 2 bases short, with 11 bases between. The CDR3 sequence: CASSLTRDNTEAFF. The CDR3, as DNA: TGTGCCAGCTCACTCACTAGGGACAACACTGAAGCTTTCTTT.

The CDR3 coding sequence is TGTGCCACCAGCAGAGGAGAGACAGGGGATGAGCAGTTCTTC. This encodes CATSRGETGDEQFF. The chain links TRBV15 to TRBJ2-1, with TRBD1 matching 8 bases. V shed 1 base, J shed 8 bases, and the junction held 4 bases outside the gene matches. The length of the CDR3 is 14 residues. CDR1 and CDR2 (germline): LNHNV, YYDKDF (reference sequence). Looking up the rest from reference TRBV15 and TRBJ2-1 gives the full variable domain: DAMVIQNPRYQVTQFGKPVTLSCSQTLNHNVMYWYQQKSSQAPKLLFHYYDKDFNNEADTPDNFQSRRPNTSFCFLDIRSPGLGDTAMYLCATSRGETGDEQFFGPGTRLTVL.

The rearrangement links TRBV6-6 to TRBJ1-1; TRBD1 matches at 7 bases. V was pared by 4 bases and J by 4 bases, with 6 bases of the junction left unmatched. The germline V gene has CDR1 MNHNY and CDR2 SVGAGI (reference sequence). CDR3 size: 14 residues. CDR3 nucleotides: TGTGCCAGCAGTTTTCTGACAGGGCCCACTGAAGCTTTCTTT. Protein sequence: CASSFLTGPTEAFF.

This clone appeared once. This chain links TRBV7-8 with TRBJ1-5; D is unresolved. The CDR3 is 13 amino acids. Germline CDR1 SGHVS, CDR2 FQNEAQ. V was trimmed by 1 base and J by 5 bases, leaving 6 bases between them. CDR3 in DNA: TGTGCCAGCAGCTTAGGGTCGGATCAGCCCCAGCATTTT. Its translation is CASSLGSDQPQHF.

The rearrangement links TRBV10-3 to TRBJ2-1; 8 positions match TRBD2. Germline V lookup: CDR1 ENHRY, CDR2 SYGVKD. This CDR3 is built from 17 residues. Losses at the gene ends were 0 bases for V and 5 bases for J; bases not matched to a gene: 9. Here the CDR3 reads CAISESGGTAGDNEQFF. The CDR3 nucleotides are TGTGCCATCAGTGAGTCAGGCGGTACAGCGGGGGACAATGAGCAGTTCTTC.

V usage is TRBV28 and J usage is TRBJ2-7, with 8 bases aligning to TRBD1. Germline CDR1 and CDR2: MDHEN and SYDVKM. V gave up 4 bases and J gave up 5 bases; unmatched junction bases: 7. The CDR3 contains 14 residues. This chain's CDR3 is CASSSGQGRHEQYF. CDR3 bases: TGTGCCAGCAGTTCTGGACAGGGCCGACACGAGCAGTACTTC. The full variable domain, completed using reference TRBV28 and TRBJ2-7, is DVKVTQSSRYLVKRTGEKVFLECVQDMDHENMFWYRQDPGLGLRLIYFSYDVKMKEKGDIPEGYSVSREKKERFSLILESASTNQTSMYLCASSSGQGRHEQYFGPGTRLTVT.

The CDR3 is CASSQQGLAQETQYF. CDR3 DNA: TGTGCCAGCAGTCAACAGGGACTAGCGCAAGAGACCCAGTACTTC. This sequence joins TRBV6-5 and TRBJ2-5; 10 bases are a match to TRBD2. CDR3 length: 15 amino acids. V lost 5 bases and J lost 2; bases outside the gene matches: 5. The germline V gene has CDR1 MNHEY and CDR2 SVGAGI.

The chain carries TRBV10-3 and TRBJ1-2, with D unclear. CDR1 and CDR2 (germline): ENHRY, SYGVKD. This CDR3 contains 12 residues. The CDR3 DNA sequence: TGTGCTGCATCAGCGGAAGACTATGGCTACACCTTC. This codes for CAASAEDYGYTF.

The genes are TRBV7-2 and TRBJ2-7; perhaps TRBD1 as D (6 bases). Trimming took 1 base from V and 7 from J, leaving 20 bases between them. Per germline, CDR1 SGHTA and CDR2 FQGNSA. This CDR3 comprises 16 residues. The CDR3 DNA is TGTGCCAGCAGCTTAGATCCGGAATCCAGGGGTGGAGAGCAGTACTTC. Its translation: CASSLDPESRGGEQYF.

The rearrangement joins TRBV6-5 to TRBJ1-5, with no clear D. Germline V gene sequence: CDR1 MNHEY, CDR2 SVGAGI. V shed 0 bases and J shed 4 bases, with 4 bases lying between them. The length of the CDR3 is 13 residues. CDR3 protein: CASSYSQNQPQHF. The CDR3 DNA reads TGTGCCAGCAGTTACTCCCAGAATCAGCCCCAGCATTTT.

The chain employs TRBV28 and TRBJ1-4; D is unresolved. The germline V and J ends were trimmed by 1 base and 13 bases, with 16 bases remaining between them. CDR1 MDHEN and CDR2 SYDVKM come from the germline V gene. This CDR3 is built from 14 residues. CDR3 loop: CASSLSPYFRPLFF. The CDR3 coding sequence is TGTGCCAGCAGTTTATCCCCTTACTTTCGTCCACTGTTTTTT.

The V gene is TRBV5-1, the J gene TRBJ2-2; 16 bases align to TRBD2. Trimming removed 4 bases from V and 4 bases from J; junction bases left unmatched: 10. The CDR3 extends over 19 amino acids. Germline V CDR1 and CDR2: SGHRS, YFSETQ. In DNA, the CDR3 is TGCGCCAGCAGCCAGGGACTAGCGGGGGGGCCGATTTCCACCGGGGAGCTGTTTTTT. This codes for CASSQGLAGGPISTGELFF.

This chain connects TRBV4-1 to TRBJ2-1; the match to TRBD2 covers 7 bases. Looked up from germline, CDR1 is MGHRA and CDR2 is YSYEKL. The CDR3 contains 16 residues. Unmatched junction bases numbered 6, after V lost 0 bases and J lost 4 bases. The CDR3 is CASSQDGAGRYNEQFF. The CDR3 DNA reads as TGCGCCAGCAGCCAAGATGGAGCGGGGAGATACAATGAGCAGTTCTTC.

This chain joins TRBV18 and TRBJ2-3; 15 positions agree with TRBD2. V lost 3 bases, J lost 0 bases, and 10 bases stayed unmatched. Germline-derived CDR1 and CDR2 are KGHSH and LQKENI. The CDR3 has 20 amino acids. The CDR3 DNA reads as TGTGCCAGCTCACCTCTGCCGGGACTAGCGGGAGGAGGGAGCACAGATACGCAGTATTTT. It specifies CASSPLPGLAGGGSTDTQYF.

The chain joins TRBV10-3 to TRBJ2-3, with a possible D match to TRBD1 (6 bases). Trimming shortened V by 4 bases and J by 5 bases, and 19 bases separated the two germline ends. The CDR3 is 16 residues long. The germline V gene has CDR1 ENHRY and CDR2 SYGVKD. CDR3 nucleotides: TGTGCCATCAGTGCTACTGCAGGGGAAAATCAAGATACGCAGTATTTT. The encoded protein is CAISATAGENQDTQYF.

The chain couples TRBV7-2 to TRBJ1-1; tentatively, D is TRBD1 (5 bases). Germline loops: CDR1 SGHTA, CDR2 FQGNSA. The CDR3 has 12 residues. The V gene lost 5 bases and the J gene lost 8 bases, with 12 bases spanning the gap. CDR3 bases: TGTGCCAGCAGCCCGGCGGGGGGGGAAGCTTTCTTT. Encoded protein: CASSPAGGEAFF.

This sequence joins TRBV5-4 and TRBJ2-7, with TRBD1 as a possible D gene (6 bases). V lost 0 bases to trimming and J lost 6 bases, with 16 bases between them. Germline CDR1 and CDR2: SGHNT and YYREEE (reference sequence). The CDR3 covers 15 residues. The CDR3 loop reads CASSLASGHLIEQYF. The CDR3 DNA is TGTGCCAGCAGCTTGGCCTCGGGACATCTAATCGAGCAGTACTTC.

A remark on this clone: It is likely a read error, because the conserved phenylalanine at the end of the CDR3 is missing. This chain links TRBV29-1 with TRBJ2-7; TRBD2 agrees at 12 bases. The CDR3 has 13 residues. Germline V CDR1 and CDR2: SQVTM, ANQGSEA. The V gene end was trimmed by 4 bases and the J gene end by 8 bases; junction bases not matched to a gene: 6. The CDR3 loop reads CSVAPGLAGQQYL. The CDR3 region has the DNA TGCAGCGTTGCCCCGGGACTAGCGGGTCAGCAGTACCTC.

This chain connects TRBV7-3 to TRBJ1-1, with D tentatively TRBD1 (5 bases). There are 15 residues in the CDR3. The germline CDR1 and CDR2 sequences are SGHTA and FQGTGA. With 3 bases removed from V and 2 bases from J, the gap between germline ends came to 13 bases. The CDR3 sequence: CASSLGPGGNTEAFF. CDR3 bases: TGTGCCAGCAGCTTGGGACCCGGGGGTAACACTGAAGCTTTCTTT.

The chain is built from TRBV6-5 and TRBJ1-3; the D gene is possibly TRBD1 (5 bases). Trimming shortened V by 3 bases and J by 0 bases, and 12 bases separated the two germline ends. Germline V gene sequence: CDR1 MNHEY, CDR2 SVGAGI. The CDR3 runs to 16 residues. CDR3 DNA sequence: TGTGCCAGCAGTTATAGGGGCCTTCTCTCTGGAAACACCATATATTTT. It codes for CASSYRGLLSGNTIYF.

This clone was found a few times. The rearrangement uses TRBV4-1 and TRBJ2-7, with 7 nucleotides matching TRBD1. V shed 5 bases, J shed 1 base, and the junction held 8 bases outside the gene matches. The germline V gene encodes CDR1 MGHRA and CDR2 YSYEKL. The CDR3 covers 15 residues. CDR3 sequence: CASSNPTGESYEQYF. The CDR3 region has the DNA TGCGCCAGCAGCAACCCTACAGGGGAGTCCTACGAGCAGTACTTC.

This clone was seen once. The chain combines TRBV7-3 with TRBJ2-2, with TRBD1 matching 9 bases. The CDR3 is made up of 16 amino acids. Trimming removed 2 bases from V and 9 bases from J; junction bases left unmatched: 10. Germline V gene lookup returns CDR1 SGHTA and CDR2 FQGTGA. The CDR3 is CASSLDAGQGIRELFF. The CDR3, as DNA: TGTGCCAGCAGCTTAGACGCGGGACAGGGTATCAGGGAGCTGTTTTTT.

This chain joins TRBV27 and TRBJ2-1; 7 bases map to TRBD1. The germline V gene encodes CDR1 MNHEY and CDR2 SMNVEV (reference sequence). Unmatched junction bases numbered 13, after V lost 7 bases and J lost 4 bases. This CDR3 is 16 amino acids long. The CDR3 region has the DNA TGTGCCAGCATCAAGACGGGGACAGAGCCTTACAATGAGCAGTTCTTC. This encodes CASIKTGTEPYNEQFF.

Points on this clone: The sample has other DNA sequences that encode this CDR3 too. In DNA form, the CDR3 reads TGCGCCAGCAGCTTGTTAAGGGGGAACACTGAAGCTTTCTTT. This sequence encodes CASSLLRGNTEAFF. This chain connects TRBV5-1 to TRBJ1-1; D may be TRBD1 (5 bases). CDR3 length equals 14 residues. The germline CDR1 and CDR2 sequences are SGHRS and YFSETQ. Trimming left V 1 base short and J 1 base short, with 8 bases between.

As DNA, the CDR3 is TGTGCCGTTTATATTAACTATGGCTACACCTTC. Its translation is CAVYINYGYTF. The chain links TRBV28 to TRBJ1-2; D gene ambiguous. The V end was cut by 11 bases, the J end by 1 base, with 8 bases between. The CDR3 runs to 11 residues. Germline assignment: CDR1 MDHEN and CDR2 SYDVKM.

The chain combines TRBV15 with TRBJ2-5; no definite D call. There are 13 residues in the CDR3. Trimming cost V 3 bases and J 6 bases, with 11 bases left between them. From germline, CDR1 is LNHNV and CDR2 YYDKDF (reference sequence). CDR3 DNA sequence: TGTGCCACCAGCAGCCCTAACGAGAAGACCCAGTACTTC. Amino acids: CATSSPNEKTQYF.